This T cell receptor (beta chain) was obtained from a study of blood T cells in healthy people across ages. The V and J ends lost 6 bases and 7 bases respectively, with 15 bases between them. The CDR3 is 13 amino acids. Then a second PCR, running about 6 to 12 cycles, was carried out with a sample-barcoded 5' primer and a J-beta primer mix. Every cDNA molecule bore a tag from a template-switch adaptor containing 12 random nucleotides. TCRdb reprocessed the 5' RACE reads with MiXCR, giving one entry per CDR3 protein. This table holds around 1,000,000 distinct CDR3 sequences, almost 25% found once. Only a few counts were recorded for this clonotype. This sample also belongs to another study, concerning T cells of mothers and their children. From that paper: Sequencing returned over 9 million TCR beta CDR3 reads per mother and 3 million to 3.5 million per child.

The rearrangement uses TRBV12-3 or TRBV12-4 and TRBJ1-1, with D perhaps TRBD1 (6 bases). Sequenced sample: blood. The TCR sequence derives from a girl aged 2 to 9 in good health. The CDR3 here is CASSLEGGVEAFF. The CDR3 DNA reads TGTGCCAGCAGCCTAGAGGGGGGAGTTGAAGCTTTCTTT.